The rows below give T cell receptor beta chains drawn from one sample of a study of beta chain features in type 1 diabetes. Assay used: immunoSEQ multiplex PCR; TCRdb lists only in-frame clones, some missing. The sample holds some 200,000 clones, 16% seen once. The source material was naive CD4+ T cells from blood. These receptors all come from a young man with type 1 diabetes. Both conserved end residues are part of each CDR3.

>TRBJ2-7|TRBV27
CASRRYTHEQYF
>TRBJ2-1|TRBV29-1
CSVEDLRRGTSYNEQFF
>TRBJ2-7|TRBV7-9
CASSSLLQVYEQYF
>TRBJ1-2|TRBV4-1
CASSQDLFTGDAGYTF
>TRBJ1-4|TRBV4-3
CASSRGRGEKLFF
>TRBJ1-1|TRBV2
CASFPQGRNTEAFF
>TRBJ2-6|TRBV18
CASSSVPSGANVLTF
>TRBJ2-7|TRBV27
CASSWGQGAGEQYF
>TRBJ2-3|TRBV15
CATSRTGGTDTQYF
>TRBJ2-4|TRBV5-1
CASSLAESLPRAKNIQYF
>TRBJ2-3|TRBV29-1
CSGNSGTDTQYF
>TRBJ2-3|TRBV7-2
CASSLGFRGTSTDTQYF
>TRBJ2-7|TRBV30
CACHRGNSYEQYF
>TRBJ1-2|TRBV27
CASGLLQDPYGYTF
>TRBJ2-4|TRBV21-1
CASNTRTGGKNIQYF
>TRBJ2-6|TRBV15
CASRDSGANVLTF
>TRBJ1-1|TRBV29-1
CSAFPDIGGTEAFF
>TRBJ2-5|TRBV12-5
CASGDRVEETQYF
>TRBJ2-7|TRBV7-2
CASSLSGQLTYEQYF
>TRBJ2-7|TRBV5-1
CASSLEVSYEQYF
>TRBJ2-3|TRBV7-9
CASSLGWQDTQYF
>TRBJ2-2|TRBV30
CASTKGTSSFTGELFF
>TRBJ2-7|TRBV7-9
CASSHLLNRGNEQYF
>TRBJ2-1|TRBV28
CASYSPYNEQFF
>TRBJ2-7|TRBV4-2
CASSRGLADYEQYF
>TRBJ2-5|TRBV7-9
CASSFGQGSAETQYF
>TRBJ2-5|TRBV5-1
CASSSSGSRETQYF
>TRBJ2-5|TRBV15
CATSRNRGTLAKTQYF
>TRBJ2-2|TRBV2
CASSGTYANTGELFF
>TRBJ2-6|TRBV7-9
CAPSRSGANVLTF
>TRBJ1-1|TRBV29-1
CASKRRPEAFF